This is a list of T cell receptor beta chains from one sample in a study of cytomegalovirus exposure and HLA in healthy donors. The table came from immunoSEQ multiplex PCR; TCRdb's copy has only in-frame clones and leaves some out. The table lists 120,000 or so clones, roughly 80% of them singletons. Source material: PBMCs. The receptors originated from a woman aged 40 to 55 in good health and CMV-seronegative. Both conserved end residues are trimmed from each CDR3. The D gene is left open where the match is weak. Clone size appears in some rows only: once, few, many, or a class for an expanded clone.

d_call	v_call	clone_size	j_call	cdr3_aa
NA	TRBV7-2	NA	TRBJ2-2	ASSRDYLSTNTGELF
NA	TRBV2	NA	TRBJ2-5	ASSELVVQETQY
TRBD1	TRBV2	NA	TRBJ1-5	ASRGQGPNQPQH
NA	TRBV19	NA	TRBJ2-3	ASSMGGASDTQY
TRBD2	TRBV5-1	few	TRBJ2-7	ASSFLAGGAYEQY
TRBD1	TRBV11-2	few	TRBJ1-1	ASSGGTGPF
NA	TRBV11-3	few	TRBJ2-3	ASSRRARDTQY
TRBD2	TRBV11-2	few	TRBJ2-7	ASSLDPGLAGGPRSYEQY
NA	TRBV5-4	NA	TRBJ1-6	ASSSGDQFRSNSPLH
NA	TRBV25-1	NA	TRBJ1-2	ASWGGWGYT
TRBD1	TRBV5-1	NA	TRBJ2-5	ASRWTGQETQY
TRBD1	TRBV5-1	NA	TRBJ2-7	ASSYGQDGEQY
TRBD2	TRBV15	NA	TRBJ2-7	ATSKGVGSGRVWAYEQY
NA	TRBV7-2	NA	TRBJ1-1	ASSRGLHTEAF
NA	TRBV15	NA	TRBJ2-7	ATSRHRTPDEQY
TRBD1	TRBV7-2	NA	TRBJ1-2	ASSSRTGGNYGYT
TRBD2	TRBV7-6	few	TRBJ2-6	ASSLLAGGSGANVLT
TRBD1	TRBV5-4	few	TRBJ1-4	ASSSETGDRKLF
TRBD1	TRBV6-5	NA	TRBJ1-2	ASSYSGQGASGYT
NA	TRBV19	few	TRBJ1-2	ASSFKYLAYGYT
NA	TRBV9	NA	TRBJ1-3	ASSSPGVGNTIY
NA	TRBV18	NA	TRBJ1-1	ASSPPASGGGPEAF
NA	TRBV5-1	NA	TRBJ1-1	ASSASRAGTEAF
NA	TRBV18	NA	TRBJ2-7	ASSPPSSYEQY
NA	TRBV28	NA	TRBJ2-7	ASSPRLYEQY
NA	TRBV6-6	NA	TRBJ2-5	ASKYGVGETQY
NA	TRBV7-2	once	TRBJ1-5	ASSLAAFGSNQPQH
NA	TRBV7-2	NA	TRBJ2-1	ASRPSSVRSEQF
NA	TRBV7-9	NA	TRBJ1-5	ASSFQGDYQPQH
NA	TRBV4-1	NA	TRBJ2-7	ASSPRGLNSYEQY
TRBD2	TRBV10-1	once	TRBJ2-4	ASSDGLAGPLAKNIQY
TRBD1	TRBV10-3	NA	TRBJ1-2	AIRGQGAKHGYT
NA	TRBV19	NA	TRBJ2-5	ASSITHVAGETQY
NA	TRBV5-1	once	TRBJ2-2	ASSFVGRPNTGELF
TRBD2	TRBV7-2	few	TRBJ2-7	ASSFPAGVVYEQY
NA	TRBV21-1	once	TRBJ2-7	ASSPGTKEIYEQY
NA	TRBV27	NA	TRBJ1-2	ASAPGWEDYGYT
NA	TRBV18	NA	TRBJ1-2	ASSPPGGEGGYT
NA	TRBV27	NA	TRBJ2-1	ASSLGPAGQEQF
NA	TRBV28	few	TRBJ1-6	ASSSPDSPLH
TRBD1	TRBV10-3	NA	TRBJ1-2	AISGTGGWDGYT
TRBD1	TRBV15	NA	TRBJ2-1	ATSRDGTANNEQF
NA	TRBV11-2	NA	TRBJ1-6	ASSLDAGITPLH
TRBD1	TRBV28	NA	TRBJ2-7	ASSEGGTAYEQY
TRBD1	TRBV5-5	NA	TRBJ1-5	ASSKGQGSNQPQH
NA	TRBV7-9	NA	TRBJ1-1	ASSLLGGDTEAF
NA	TRBV6-5	NA	TRBJ2-7	ASSYDGTPSYEQY
NA	TRBV7-2	NA	TRBJ1-2	ASSLEGPPYGYT